The 7 T cell receptor beta chains listed next were all sequenced from one sample in a study of CD8 T cells in Susac syndrome (dated by TCRdb to between 2018 and 2021). Library generation was performed with the immunoSEQ multiplex PCR assay. RNA was extracted using the RNeasy kit, and roughly 0.5 to 1 microgram was reverse transcribed with random hexamers. TCRdb reworked the public reads: Q25 trimming with fastp, MiXCR clone assembly, productive beta chains retained. Rows are combined by CDR3 protein, so each entry shows the most common genes and DNA. Within this sample are 200,000 or so distinct CDR3 sequences, with 90% to 95% of them counted one time only. Jointly, the top ten make up roughly 0.094% of the sample. The sample comprised CD4+ T cells from PBMCs. The receptor source for this set is a human donor with multiple sclerosis.

The V gene is TRBV12-3 or TRBV12-4, the J gene TRBJ1-1, with 7 bases lining up with TRBD1. J lost 3 bases, V lost 6 bases, and 7 bases had no gene match. The CDR3 length is 14 residues. This CDR3 reads CASRQQGLDTEAFF. CDR3 coding DNA: TGTGCCAGCAGACAACAGGGGCTGGACACTGAAGCTTTCTTT.

This rearrangement joins TRBV30 to TRBJ1-5; a possible D gene is TRBD1 (5 bases). Germline CDR1 GTSNPN, CDR2 SVGIG (reference sequence). The CDR3 loop spans 12 amino acids. V was cut by 4 bases and J by 6 bases, with 10 bases left in between. The CDR3 DNA sequence: TGTGCCTGGAACCGGGGGATTCAGCCCCAGCATTTT. It specifies CAWNRGIQPQHF. Together with reference TRBV30 and TRBJ1-5, the CDR3 gives the full variable domain: SQTIHQWPATLVQPVGSPLSLECTVEGTSNPNLYWYRQAAGRGLQLLFYSVGIGQISSEVPQNLSASRPQDRQFILSSKKLLLSDSGFYLCAWNRGIQPQHFGDGTRLSIL.

The chain carries TRBV12-3 or TRBV12-4 and TRBJ1-1; a weak D match, TRBD1 (6 bases). V lost 4 bases to trimming and J lost 4 bases, with 13 bases between them. CDR3 length: 14 amino acids. CDR3 in amino acids: CASSSTGLGTEAFF. CDR3 DNA sequence: TGTGCCAGCAGTTCAACAGGGTTGGGCACTGAAGCTTTCTTT.

The genes are TRBV11-2 and TRBJ2-1; 8 bases map to TRBD1. This CDR3 is built from 14 residues. Germline V gives CDR1 SGHAT, CDR2 FQNNGV. Unmatched junction bases numbered 6, after V lost 5 bases and J lost 6 bases. The CDR3 DNA reads TGTGCCAGCAGCGCCGGACAGGGTTTCAATGAGCAGTTCTTC. Residues: CASSAGQGFNEQFF.

The chain has TRBV19 and TRBJ2-3; D gene ambiguous. The length of the CDR3 is 10 residues. Trimming removed 4 bases from V and 5 bases from J, with 1 base in between. From germline, CDR1 is LNHDA and CDR2 SQIVND (reference sequence). The CDR3 region is CASSRDTQYF. The CDR3 bases are TGTGCCAGTAGTAGAGATACGCAGTATTTT.

The chain combines TRBV19 with TRBJ2-6, with a tentative D call TRBD1 (5 bases). CDR3 length: 15 amino acids. V was pared by 7 bases and J by 0 bases, with 10 bases between. The germline gives CDR1 LNHDA, CDR2 SQIVND (reference sequence). CDR3 protein: CASTGWGSGANVLTF. As DNA, the CDR3 is TGTGCCAGTACAGGGTGGGGCTCTGGGGCCAACGTCCTGACTTTC.

The rearrangement links TRBV20-1 to TRBJ1-4, with D maybe TRBD1 (5 bases). V gave up 4 bases and J gave up 4 bases, with 13 bases separating them. Germline V lookup: CDR1 DFQATT, CDR2 SNEGSKA (reference sequence). The CDR3 is made up of 14 amino acids. CDR3 bases: TGCAGTGCTACTGGGACTGGGGTTAATGAAAAACTGTTTTTT. Encoded protein: CSATGTGVNEKLFF.